This paragraph covers one TCR beta chain sequence. Its antigen remains unknown. A much larger clone sits a single nucleotide away, making a read error possible. This sample was included in a study of molecular identifiers for immune sequencing clone quantification. TCRdb passed the PCR reads through MiXCR, listing each CDR3 protein once. Of over 70,000 distinct CDR3 sequences listed, nearly 25% were seen once; the top ten hold approximately 0.78%. Preparation of naive CD8 libraries involved roughly 18,000 to 1,100,000 sorted cells and 10%, 30% or 50% RNA. Sorting isolated naive CD8 T cells as CD8+CD4-CCR7+CD45RA+ events. General study results and limits: Detecting spiked Jurkat TCR RNA from one cell among approximately 1 million naive cells was reportedly possible.

Germline CDR1 is SGHRS and CDR2 is YFSETQ. This CDR3 has 17 amino acids. The V and J ends lost 3 bases and 2 bases respectively, with 21 bases between them. This chain connects TRBV5-1 to TRBJ2-7; weak D call: TRBD1 (8 bases). This receptor was taken from a human donor in good health. Some libraries in this study had Jurkat cell RNA spiked in. Sample: naive CD8+ T cells from blood, with Jurkat cell RNA spiked in. Subset noted: FACS-sorted CD8+CD4-CCR7+CD45RA+ naive T cells. In nucleotides, the CDR3 is TGCGCCAGCAGCTCGACAGGGGAGGGAGGACCTGCCTACGAGCAGTACTTC. Its translation: CASSSTGEGGPAYEQYF.